This TCR beta chain was sequenced in a study of T cell changes during pregnancy in multiple sclerosis. Unmatched junction bases numbered 4, after V lost 5 bases and J lost 8 bases. The CDR3 totals 14 residues. The germline V gene has CDR1 MRHNA and CDR2 SNTAGT. Data came from immunoSEQ multiplex PCR; TCRdb stores just in-frame clones and leaves some out. The repertoire includes around 30,000 clones, around nine tenths of them detected once, and roughly 6.2% sits in the top ten. Sequenced material: CD8+ T cells from peripheral blood mononuclear cells, taken before pregnancy. This chain connects TRBV6-4 to TRBJ2-1; 12 bases line up with TRBD2. The sequence came from a female donor with multiple sclerosis, enrolled in a pregnancy study. CDR3 protein: CASSSTSGSDEQFF. CDR3 in DNA: TGTGCCAGCAGTTCGACTAGCGGGAGCGATGAGCAGTTCTTC.